This is a list of T cell receptor beta chains from one sample in a study of T cell changes during pregnancy in multiple sclerosis. The repertoire was sequenced with immunoSEQ multiplex PCR; TCRdb's copy has only in-frame clones and lacks some. The table has 34,000 or so clones, under 95% seen once. The sequencing here drew on peripheral blood, taken in the second trimester of pregnancy. The receptors shown here come from a female donor in good health, enrolled as a control in a pregnancy study. The CDR3 runs from the conserved cysteine through the conserved F or W. D genes are given only for firm matches. Only part of the rows carry a size: once, few, many, or a class if the clone is expanded.

J,V,D,size,DNA,CDR3
TRBJ2-1,TRBV2,TRBD2,-,TGTGCCAGCAGCGCCACTAGCGGGGGAAACAATGAGCAGTTCTTC,CASSATSGGNNEQFF
TRBJ2-3,TRBV7-2,TRBD2,-,TGTGCCAGCAGCCCTCACAGCGGGGGGGCCGCAGATACGCAGTATTTT,CASSPHSGGAADTQYF
TRBJ1-3,TRBV5-5,TRBD1,-,TGTGCCAGCAGCCCGGGACAGGGCGGAAACACCATATATTTT,CASSPGQGGNTIYF
TRBJ1-2,TRBV10-3,TRBD1,-,TGTGCCATCAGTGAAGGGGGCGCCTATGGCTACACCTTC,CAISEGGAYGYTF
TRBJ1-3,TRBV9,-,-,TGTGCCAGCAGCGTCGGGGGAGGCTATGGAAACACCATATATTTT,CASSVGGGYGNTIYF
TRBJ1-1,TRBV6-4,-,few,TGTGCCAGCAAGGTCACGGGGATGAACACTGAAGCTTTCTTT,CASKVTGMNTEAFF
TRBJ2-2,TRBV6-5,-,-,TGTGCCAGCAGTAGTGGACATAACACCGGGGAGCTGTTTTTT,CASSSGHNTGELFF
TRBJ2-2,TRBV4-1,TRBD2,-,TGCGCCAGCAGCACTCGCTCGCCAGCGGGAGGCCCTCATACCGGGGAGCTGTTTTTT,CASSTRSPAGGPHTGELFF
TRBJ1-1,TRBV25-1,-,-,TGTGCCAGCAGTGAATATAGGCTCCAGGGCACTGAAGCTTTCTTT,CASSEYRLQGTEAFF
TRBJ1-2,TRBV5-4,-,-,TGTGCCAGCAGCTCACAGGCGAGGTCCCCCGGCTACACCTTC,CASSSQARSPGYTF
TRBJ1-4,TRBV2,-,-,TGTGCCAGCAGTGGCGCAGGTTGGGAAAAACTGTTTTTT,CASSGAGWEKLFF
TRBJ2-2,TRBV29-1,-,-,TGCAGCTCCCGGGATTCCTCCACCGGGGAGCTGTTTTTT,CSSRDSSTGELFF
TRBJ2-7,TRBV5-1,TRBD1,-,TGCGCCAGCAGCCCACAGGGGGCGGGGGAGCAGTACTTC,CASSPQGAGEQYF
TRBJ2-2,TRBV5-6,-,-,TGTGCCAGCAGCTTTATGACAGACACCGGGGAGCTGTTTTTT,CASSFMTDTGELFF
TRBJ1-3,TRBV30,TRBD1,-,TGTGCCTGGAGTCGTATTACAGGGGGCGCCACTGGAAACACCATATATTTT,CAWSRITGGATGNTIYF
TRBJ1-1,TRBV19,-,-,TGTGCCAGTAGTTGGGGGAGGGGGAACACTGAAGCTTTCTTT,CASSWGRGNTEAFF
TRBJ2-7,TRBV25-1,-,-,TGTGCCAGCAGTGAATTGGGGCGCTCCTACGAGCAGTACTTC,CASSELGRSYEQYF
TRBJ1-5,TRBV6-1,-,few,TGTGCCAGCAGTGAAGGACGGAGTAGCAATCAGCCCCAGCATTTT,CASSEGRSSNQPQHF
TRBJ2-1,TRBV7-2,TRBD2,-,TGTGCCAGCAGCTTGTTAGCGGGGGGGGCATACAATGAGCAGTTCTTC,CASSLLAGGAYNEQFF
TRBJ2-5,TRBV6-1,TRBD1,-,TGTGCCAGCCGCACAGGGGGCCTAGAGACCCAGTACTTC,CASRTGGLETQYF
TRBJ2-6,TRBV5-1,-,-,TGCGCCAGCAGGAGGGAGGAGGGAGGGGCCAACGTCCTGACTTTC,CASRREEGGANVLTF
TRBJ2-7,TRBV5-1,-,-,TGCGCCAGCAGCTGGGTGGAGGATTCCCGTGGGAAGTACTTC,CASSWVEDSRGKYF